A single sample is the source of the 10 T cell receptor beta chains below, sequenced in a study of CD8 T cells in Susac syndrome. Reverse transcription of about 0.5 to 1 ug RNA used random hexamers. From the immunoSEQ multiplex PCR reads, TCRdb called clonotypes with MiXCR, one entry per CDR3 protein. Here the sample spans roughly 200,000 distinct CDR3 sequences, around nine tenths being singletons. Sequenced: CD4+ T cells from PBMCs. These receptors came from a human donor with Susac syndrome.

V gene TRBV4-2 combines with J gene TRBJ2-1; 7 bases are shared with TRBD2. This CDR3 comprises 16 residues. V lost 2 bases to trimming and J lost 4 bases; unmatched junction nucleotides: 8. CDR1 LGHNA and CDR2 YNFKEQ come from the germline V gene. CDR3 nucleotides: TGTGCCAGCAGCCAAAGGGCTAGCGGCTATTACAATGAGCAGTTCTTC. It specifies CASSQRASGYYNEQFF.

The rearrangement links TRBV19 to TRBJ2-3; 8 positions match TRBD1. The CDR3 runs 16 residues. V shed 4 bases, J shed 2 bases, and the junction held 8 bases outside the gene matches. Germline V gives CDR1 LNHDA, CDR2 SQIVND (reference sequence). CDR3 nucleotides: TGTGCCAGTAGTACTGGACAGGGATCATTCACAGATACGCAGTATTTT. Protein sequence: CASSTGQGSFTDTQYF.

The CDR3 DNA reads as TGTGCCAGCTCACCTTCCGGGACAGGGGCGGGGAACACTGAAGCTTTCTTT. Its translation is CASSPSGTGAGNTEAFF. The rearrangement links TRBV18 to TRBJ1-1, with 10 bases matching TRBD1. The CDR3 extends over 17 amino acids. After removal of 3 bases from V and 1 base from J, the junction contained 8 bases not matched to a gene. Germline V gene lookup returns CDR1 KGHSH and CDR2 LQKENI.

This rearrangement joins TRBV15 to TRBJ2-5, with 10 positions matching TRBD1. V gave up 8 bases and J gave up 6 bases; unmatched junction bases: 9. CDR1 is LNHNV, CDR2 YYDKDF, per germline (reference sequence). CDR3 size: 14 residues. CDR3 DNA: TGTGCCACCGGGGGACAGGGGCCGCGGAAGACCCAGTACTTC. This codes for CATGGQGPRKTQYF.

J is TRBJ1-2 and V is TRBV5-6, with TRBD1 identical over 9 bases. V trimming: 4 bases; J trimming: 3 bases; junction bases outside the gene matches: 4. This CDR3 comprises 14 residues. Germline V gene lookup returns CDR1 SGHDT and CDR2 YYEEEE. The CDR3 reads CASSKRDRDYGYTF. CDR3 DNA sequence: TGTGCCAGCAGCAAACGGGACAGGGACTATGGCTACACCTTC. Full variable domain (outside the CDR3, taken from reference TRBV5-6 and TRBJ1-2): DAGVTQSPTHLIKTRGQQVTLRCSPKSGHDTVSWYQQALGQGPQFIFQYYEEEERQRGNFPDRFSGHQFPNYSSELNVNALLLGDSALYLCASSKRDRDYGYTFGSGTRLTVV.

This clonotype appeared once. This rearrangement joins TRBV3-1 to TRBJ2-3, with 11 positions matching TRBD2. The CDR3 runs to 16 residues. The J segment lost 1 base and the V segment lost 3 bases, leaving 3 bases of the junction unmatched. CDR1 is LGHDT, CDR2 YNNKEL, per germline (reference sequence). As DNA, the CDR3 is TGTGCCAGCAGCCACGTAGCGGGAGGGCGCACAGATACGCAGTATTTT. Its translation is CASSHVAGGRTDTQYF.

This sequence joins TRBV5-4 and TRBJ2-7; D might be TRBD1 or TRBD2, each matching 5 bases. Germline lookup yields CDR1 SGHNT and CDR2 YYREEE (reference sequence). The V end was cut by 3 bases, the J end by 4 bases, with 14 bases between. This CDR3 is 14 amino acids long. Written as DNA, the CDR3 is TGTGCCAGCAGCTATAAGGGACGGGAATACGAGCAGTACTTC. It encodes CASSYKGREYEQYF.

The chain combines TRBV27 with TRBJ2-7, with D uncertain. This CDR3 comprises 11 residues. Per the germline V gene, CDR1 is MNHEY and CDR2 is SMNVEV (reference sequence). Trimming pared 7 bases from V and 2 bases from J, leaving 6 bases between. CDR3 amino acids: CASKNAYEQYF. For the CDR3, the DNA is TGTGCCAGCAAAAACGCCTACGAGCAGTACTTC.

This clonotype appeared a single time. The V and J genes are TRBV2 and TRBJ1-5, with a tentative D call TRBD1 (5 bases). CDR3 length: 15 residues. V was cut by 8 bases and J by 1 base, with 15 bases left in between. Germline CDR1 is SNHLY and CDR2 is FYNNEI. The CDR3 region has the DNA TGTGCCAGCTCAGGGACCTCGAGGAGCAATCAGCCCCAGCATTTT. Translation: CASSGTSRSNQPQHF. Looking up the rest from reference TRBV2 and TRBJ1-5 gives the full variable domain: EPEVTQTPSHQVTQMGQEVILRCVPISNHLYFYWYRQILGQKVEFLVSFYNNEISEKSEIFDDQFSVERPDGSNFTLKIRSTKLEDSAMYFCASSGTSRSNQPQHFGDGTRLSIL.

This clonotype turned up a few times. The chain employs TRBV3-1 and TRBJ1-5; D remains ambiguous. V was shortened by 6 bases and J by 7 bases, with 13 bases between the two germline ends. CDR1 is LGHDT and CDR2 is YNNKEL in the germline V gene (reference sequence). The CDR3 sequence is 13 residues long. CDR3 region: CASSRLSGQPQHF. The CDR3, as DNA: TGTGCCAGCAGTCGCTTAAGTGGACAGCCCCAGCATTTT.